The 10 T cell receptor beta chains below were found in one sample sequenced in a study of T cell responses to AZD1222 COVID-19 vaccine. Sequenced by immunoSEQ multiplex PCR; TCRdb stores in-frame clones only, minus some. Of more than 95,000 clones in the sample, around nine tenths were seen once. The starting material was peripheral blood, obtained 28 days after the second dose of the MenACWY control vaccine. These receptors were taken from an adult who received the MenACWY meningococcal vaccine as a control.

There are many counts of this clone. As DNA, the CDR3 is TGTGCCAGCAGCCAAGGCACACAGGGGCCAAGCACAGATACGCAGTATTTT. The encoded protein is CASSQGTQGPSTDTQYF. The chain recombines TRBV4-2 with TRBJ2-3, with TRBD1 matching 7 bases. Germline CDR1 is LGHNA and CDR2 is YNFKEQ. This CDR3 comprises 17 residues. With V trimmed by 1 base and J by 0 bases, 7 bases remained unmatched.

The V call is TRBV28, the J call TRBJ2-4, with unresolved D. The V gene's germline CDR1 is MDHEN and CDR2 SYDVKM. Between the trimmed V and J ends, which lost 7 bases and 8 bases, there was a span of 12 bases. The CDR3 is 12 residues long. CDR3 sequence: CASTTIGDIQYF. In DNA, the CDR3 is TGTGCCAGCACTACTATCGGAGACATTCAGTACTTC. Filled out from reference TRBV28 and TRBJ2-4, the complete variable domain reads DVKVTQSSRYLVKRTGEKVFLECVQDMDHENMFWYRQDPGLGLRLIYFSYDVKMKEKGDIPEGYSVSREKKERFSLILESASTNQTSMYLCASTTIGDIQYFGAGTRLSVL.

The V call is TRBV19, the J call TRBJ1-6; 10 bases map to TRBD1. The CDR3 length is 15 residues. V dropped 6 bases and J dropped 4; count of bases not matched to a gene: 3. The germline V gene encodes CDR1 LNHDA and CDR2 SQIVND (reference sequence). CDR3: CASRMDRGYNSPLHF. In DNA form, the CDR3 reads TGTGCCAGTAGAATGGACAGGGGGTATAATTCACCCCTCCACTTT.

The chain couples TRBV5-1 to TRBJ1-3; unclear D gene. V lost 0 bases, J lost 1 base, and 17 bases lay in between. CDR3 length: 18 amino acids. The germline V gene encodes CDR1 SGHRS and CDR2 YFSETQ. The CDR3 nucleotides are TGCGCCAGCAGCTTGGACACGGAAAGGCCCAGGTCTGGAAACACCATATATTTT. Protein: CASSLDTERPRSGNTIYF. Full variable domain (missing parts from reference TRBV5-1 and TRBJ1-3): KAGVTQTPRYLIKTRGQQVTLSCSPISGHRSVSWYQQTPGQGLQFLFEYFSETQRNKGNFPGRFSGRQFSNSRSEMNVSTLELGDSALYLCASSLDTERPRSGNTIYFGEGSWLTVV.

This clone was counted only a few times. V usage is TRBV6-1 and J usage is TRBJ2-5; tentatively, D is TRBD2 (6 bases). V was cut by 2 bases and J by 3 bases, with 7 bases left in between. This CDR3 spans 13 amino acids. CDR1 is MNHNS and CDR2 is SASEGT in the germline V gene. The CDR3 region has the DNA TGTGCCAGCAGTGAAACTAGCAAAGAGACCCAGTACTTC. Its translation is CASSETSKETQYF.

The rearrangement joins TRBV10-3 to TRBJ2-3; 12 positions agree with TRBD2. Per germline, CDR1 ENHRY and CDR2 SYGVKD. The CDR3 consists of 16 residues. V shed 4 bases, J shed 1 base, and the junction held 3 bases outside the gene matches. CDR3 sequence (DNA): TGTGCCATCAGTGGACCTAGCGGGGGGGGCACAGATACGCAGTATTTT. The encoded protein is CAISGPSGGGTDTQYF.

This sequence joins TRBV4-1 and TRBJ1-5; D might be TRBD1 (5 bases). Germline assignment: CDR1 MGHRA and CDR2 YSYEKL. The CDR3 runs 19 residues. The ends were cut back, 0 bases at V and 6 bases at J, with 24 bases in the middle. The CDR3 spells CASSQDREGLLVVPQPQHF. For the CDR3, the DNA is TGCGCCAGCAGCCAAGATAGGGAGGGGCTCCTAGTTGTACCTCAGCCCCAGCATTTT.

The V and J genes are TRBV6-5 and TRBJ1-1; 7 nucleotides line up with TRBD1. Germline V lookup: CDR1 MNHEY, CDR2 SVGAGI. With V trimmed by 0 bases and J by 4 bases, 8 bases remained unmatched. This CDR3 contains 16 residues. In DNA form, the CDR3 reads TGTGCCAGCAGTTACTCGACAGAGGGGGCGAGCACTGAAGCTTTCTTT. It specifies CASSYSTEGASTEAFF.

The V call is TRBV7-9, the J call TRBJ2-2; perhaps TRBD1 as D (5 bases). Deletions cut 5 bases from V and 1 base from J, with 8 bases between. This CDR3 has 14 amino acids. Germline V gene sequence: CDR1 SEHNR, CDR2 FQNEAQ (reference sequence). The DNA for the CDR3 is TGTGCCAGCAGCCCCCAGGGGAACACCGGGGAGCTGTTTTTT. Translating it yields CASSPQGNTGELFF.

The chain uses TRBV5-6 and TRBJ1-5; no clear D. Germline V gene data show CDR1 as SGHDT and CDR2 as YYEEEE. The CDR3 consists of 13 residues. Deletions cut 0 bases from V and 5 bases from J, with 6 bases between. The CDR3 loop reads CASSLAGYQPQHF. The CDR3 DNA follows: TGTGCCAGCAGCTTGGCAGGTTATCAGCCCCAGCATTTT.